The source of this TCR beta chain is a study of blood T cell repertoires in COVID-19. Profiling relied on immunoSEQ multiplex PCR, and the TCRdb table lists in-frame clones only, not all of them. The top ten hold 3.9% of the sample, which has about 120,000 clones, 84% seen once. Assignment of participants to cohorts was predicated upon participant-reported clinical history. V was pared by 3 bases and J by 0 bases, with 4 bases between. CDR1 is SGDLS and CDR2 is YYNGEE in the germline V gene. The CDR3 contains 14 residues. The chain combines TRBV9 with TRBJ2-6, with D uncertain. Specimen: PBMCs or T cells enriched from blood (not recorded which). The origin of this receptor is a young woman who had recovered from COVID-19. CDR3 coding DNA: TGTGCCAGCAGCGCAGTCTCTGGGGCCAACGTCCTGACTTTC. Amino acid sequence: CASSAVSGANVLTF.